These 24 T cell receptor beta chains came from one sample sequenced in a study of CXCR3-negative and CXCR3-positive naive CD8 T cells. The authors prepared UMI-labeled TRB cDNA libraries by 5' RACE. TCRdb re-called the 5' RACE reads and gives one entry per CDR3 protein, without DNA. This repertoire comprises tens of thousands of distinct CDR3 sequences; its ten largest clones make up approximately 1.4%. Sequenced: naive CXCR3- CD8+ T cells from blood. Subset meaning: CD45RO-CCR7+CD27+CD95- naive CD8+ T cells lacking CXCR3 (TNR3-). The receptors derive from a human donor in good health. Some clones in this sample may be carry-over from other donors' samples.

This chain's CDR3 is CGVEWAGSYEQYF. The chain has TRBV29-1 and TRBJ2-7; TCRdb picks TRBD2, but there is no DNA to check that call. The CDR3 is 13 amino acids. The germline V gene encodes CDR1 SQVTM and CDR2 ANQGSEA.

The J gene is TRBJ2-1, the V gene TRBV7-6; TCRdb names TRBD2, which stays unverified in the absence of DNA. The length of the CDR3 is 18 residues. Germline loops: CDR1 SGHVS, CDR2 FNYEAQ. The CDR3 here is CASSPKPFGLADYNEQFF.

V is TRBV28 and J is TRBJ1-1. The CDR3 is made up of 15 amino acids. The germline V gene encodes CDR1 MDHEN and CDR2 SYDVKM. Here the CDR3 reads CASSLTGTEDTEAFF.

This chain connects TRBV6-2 or TRBV6-3 to TRBJ2-7. CDR1 and CDR2 (germline): MNHEY, SVGEGT. CDR3 length: 14 amino acids. This chain's CDR3 is CASSLTESSYEQYF.

The rearrangement links TRBV20-1 to TRBJ2-3; the TRBD2 assignment by TCRdb is unverifiable without DNA. CDR3 length: 13 amino acids. Germline lookup yields CDR1 DFQATT and CDR2 SNEGSKA (reference sequence). CDR3: CSARVLGEDTQYF.

Measured by frequency, this clonotype is medium-sized. The chain employs TRBV29-1 and TRBJ2-1; there is no DNA to check the TCRdb D call of TRBD1. The CDR3 covers 16 residues. CDR1 is SQVTM, CDR2 ANQGSEA, per germline. The CDR3 reads CSVVVGGQDRPNEQFF.

Considering frequency, this clonotype is medium-sized. This sequence joins TRBV29-1 and TRBJ1-1. The CDR3 has 13 residues. Germline V gene lookup returns CDR1 SQVTM and CDR2 ANQGSEA. The CDR3 here is CSAKSLMNTEAFF. Supplemented by reference TRBV29-1 and TRBJ1-1, the full variable domain reads SAVISQKPSRDICQRGTSLTIQCQVDSQVTMMFWYRQQPGQSLTLIATANQGSEATYESGFVIDKFPISRPNLTFSTLTVSNMSPEDSSIYLCSAKSLMNTEAFFGQGTRLTVV.

This chain connects TRBV15 to TRBJ2-7. CDR1 and CDR2 (germline): LNHNV, YYDKDF (reference sequence). CDR3 size: 13 residues. The CDR3 sequence: CATSRGANYEQYF.

The chain carries TRBV7-9 and TRBJ1-1; TCRdb selects TRBD1, and the lack of DNA leaves this call unchecked. Germline values: CDR1 SEHNR, CDR2 FQNEAQ (reference sequence). The CDR3 runs 14 residues. CDR3 loop: CASSHRRENTEAFF.

The V and J genes are TRBV5-1 and TRBJ2-1; TCRdb's D call of TRBD2 is untestable without DNA. Germline V gives CDR1 SGHRS, CDR2 YFSETQ. The CDR3 totals 14 residues. CDR3: CASSLKTAGDEQFF.

The rearrangement uses TRBV20-1 and TRBJ2-7. CDR1 and CDR2 from the germline V gene are DFQATT and SNEGSKA (reference sequence). This CDR3 is 11 amino acids long. CDR3 region: CSARGPYEQYF.

The chain employs TRBV28 and TRBJ2-2; the TCRdb call, TRBD1, lacks DNA for checking. This CDR3 spans 14 amino acids. The V gene's germline CDR1 is MDHEN and CDR2 SYDVKM. CDR3 region: CASSPLDSTGELFF.

The genes are TRBV12-3 or TRBV12-4 and TRBJ2-1. The CDR3 has 17 amino acids. The CDR3 loop is CASSFLLGGSSYNEQFF.

The chain recombines TRBV7-2 with TRBJ1-5; TCRdb picks TRBD1, but there is no DNA to check that call. The CDR3 totals 17 residues. Germline V lookup: CDR1 SGHTA, CDR2 FQGNSA. The CDR3 sequence is CASSFLTGGMGNQPQHF.

The chain has TRBV7-6 and TRBJ2-7; TCRdb indicates TRBD1, and absent DNA this call remains unverified. Germline-derived CDR1 and CDR2 are SGHVS and FNYEAQ. CDR3 size: 16 residues. The CDR3 here is CASSLQTGIGSYEQYF.

The V and J genes are TRBV5-6 and TRBJ2-5; the TRBD1 assignment by TCRdb is unverifiable without DNA. Germline CDR1 and CDR2: SGHDT and YYEEEE. The CDR3 is 14 residues long. The chain's CDR3 is CASSESDSQETQYF.

The rearrangement uses TRBV29-1 and TRBJ2-2; lacking DNA, the TRBD2 call made by TCRdb goes unchecked. The CDR3 totals 15 residues. Germline V gives CDR1 SQVTM, CDR2 ANQGSEA. CDR3 loop: CSVEVRGRVAGELFF.

This chain links TRBV12-3 or TRBV12-4 with TRBJ1-5; TCRdb returns TRBD1, unconfirmable since there is no DNA. CDR3 size: 16 residues. The CDR3 sequence: CASSFRGRGANQPQHF.

J is TRBJ1-5 and V is TRBV11-2; checking the TCRdb D call of TRBD1 is not possible without DNA. The CDR3 extends over 15 amino acids. Germline CDR1 and CDR2: SGHAT and FQNNGV. The CDR3 sequence: CASSPGERYNQPQHF.

The V and J genes are TRBV25-1 and TRBJ2-1; no DNA is available, so the TRBD1 call from TCRdb remains unchecked. Looked up from germline, CDR1 is MGHDK and CDR2 is SYGVNS. CDR3 length: 21 amino acids. This chain's CDR3 is CASSGIPPGGITLSSYNEQFF.

Measured by frequency, this clonotype is medium-sized. The chain combines TRBV20-1 with TRBJ2-7; TCRdb selects TRBD1, and the lack of DNA leaves this call unchecked. This CDR3 contains 15 residues. CDR1 is DFQATT and CDR2 is SNEGSKA in the germline V gene (reference sequence). The CDR3 here is CSARPETGGHYEQYF.

The rearrangement joins TRBV7-9 to TRBJ2-3. CDR1 and CDR2 (germline): SEHNR, FQNEAQ (reference sequence). This CDR3 has 11 amino acids. The chain's CDR3 is CASGHRDTQYF.

The rearrangement links TRBV6-4 to TRBJ2-2. This CDR3 has 12 residues. Germline V CDR1 and CDR2: MRHNA, SNTAGT. CDR3 loop: CASRDPRGELFF.

V gene TRBV27 combines with J gene TRBJ2-7; the D gene TCRdb calls, TRBD1, cannot be checked with no DNA. Per germline, CDR1 MNHEY and CDR2 SMNVEV (reference sequence). The CDR3 contains 14 residues. This CDR3 reads CASSLGTGLYEQYF.